These 30 T cell receptor beta chains originate from one sample sequenced in a study of shared clonotypes between healthy human individuals. Profiling relied on immunoSEQ multiplex PCR, and the TCRdb table lists in-frame clones only, not all of them. The sample includes about 1.1 million clones, around three quarters seen only once; the top ten take almost 0.9%. Sequenced material: memory CD4+ T cells from PBMCs. Subset given: CD45RA-negative fraction. These receptors originate from a man aged 18 to 29 in good health. Some clones in this sample may be carry-over from other donors' samples.

The rearrangement links TRBV5-1 to TRBJ2-1; D ambiguous. Germline V gene lookup returns CDR1 SGHRS and CDR2 YFSETQ. The V end lost 2 bases, the J end lost 9 bases, and 6 bases lay between the germline ends. CDR3 length: 11 residues. This CDR3 reads CASSFVGEQFF. The CDR3 nucleotides read TGCGCCAGCAGCTTCGTAGGTGAGCAGTTCTTC.

The V call is TRBV28, the J call TRBJ2-7; D is unclear. CDR3 length: 14 amino acids. V lost 3 bases and J 2 bases, leaving 11 bases between the germline ends. Germline-derived CDR1 and CDR2 are MDHEN and SYDVKM. The CDR3 is CASSLVQIPYEQYF. DNA for the CDR3: TGTGCCAGCAGTTTGGTACAGATCCCCTACGAGCAGTACTTC.

The rearrangement links TRBV5-5 to TRBJ1-1; TRBD1 might be the D (5 bases). The germline V gene encodes CDR1 SGHKS and CDR2 YYEKEE (reference sequence). This CDR3 is 16 amino acids long. The germline V and J ends were trimmed by 1 base and 5 bases, with 18 bases remaining between them. The CDR3 spells CASSLSIGAAETEAFF. In nucleotides, the CDR3 is TGTGCCAGCAGCTTGTCAATCGGGGCCGCCGAGACTGAAGCTTTCTTT.

This chain uses TRBV4-3 with TRBJ2-1; 7 positions agree with TRBD2. The ends lost 3 bases at V and 9 bases at J; junction bases unmatched: 20. This CDR3 is built from 18 residues. Germline CDR1 reads LGHNA; CDR2 reads YSLEER. CDR3 sequence: CASSQQHPASGRLSEQFF. The CDR3 nucleotides read TGCGCCAGCAGCCAGCAACATCCAGCTAGCGGTCGCTTAAGTGAGCAGTTCTTC.

About this clone: A much larger clone differs from this one at a single base, so this may be a read error. The chain links TRBV27 to TRBJ1-5; a possible D gene is TRBD1 (6 bases). CDR3 size: 13 residues. The germline V gene encodes CDR1 MNHEY and CDR2 SMNVEV (reference sequence). V was shortened by 5 bases and J by 4 bases, with 9 bases between the two germline ends. CDR3: CASSEDRNQPQHF. The CDR3 DNA reads TGTGCCAGCAGTGAGGACAGAAATCAGCCCCAGCATTTT.

This clone was seen only a few times. The chain is built from TRBV5-1 and TRBJ2-5, with a weak D call TRBD2 (6 bases). The CDR3 is made up of 15 amino acids. V lost 2 bases and J 5 bases, leaving 16 bases between the germline ends. Germline loops: CDR1 SGHRS, CDR2 YFSETQ. The CDR3: CASSFGGSSEETQYF. CDR3 bases: TGCGCCAGCAGCTTTGGGGGGTCCAGCGAGGAGACCCAGTACTTC.

V is TRBV25-1 and J is TRBJ2-3; 10 positions match TRBD1. From germline, CDR1 is MGHDK and CDR2 SYGVNS. The CDR3 length is 18 residues. The junction had 13 bases not matched to a gene; V was cut back by 4 bases and J by 3 bases. In DNA form, the CDR3 reads TGTGCCAGCAGTGGCCGGGACAGGGGATTGTCAAGGACAGATACGCAGTATTTT. Amino acid sequence: CASSGRDRGLSRTDTQYF.

About this clone itself: Other DNA sequences in the sample encode the same CDR3. The gene calls are TRBV7-3 and TRBJ1-5; D is possibly TRBD1 (6 bases). Per germline, CDR1 SGHTA and CDR2 FQGTGA. This CDR3 comprises 13 residues. V was trimmed by 5 bases and J by 4 bases, leaving 9 bases between them. The CDR3: CASSLGQNQPQHF. Written as DNA, the CDR3 is TGTGCCAGCAGCCTAGGACAGAATCAGCCCCAGCATTTT.

The genes are TRBV2 and TRBJ1-5; a possible D gene is TRBD1 (5 bases). The CDR3 runs to 16 residues. The V gene's germline CDR1 is SNHLY and CDR2 FYNNEI. With 4 bases removed from V and 4 bases from J, the gap between germline ends came to 17 bases. Here the CDR3 reads CASSGTGRGQNQPQHF. The DNA for the CDR3 is TGTGCCAGCAGTGGGACGGGACGGGGCCAGAATCAGCCCCAGCATTTT. Full variable domain (remainder filled in from reference TRBV2 and TRBJ1-5): EPEVTQTPSHQVTQMGQEVILRCVPISNHLYFYWYRQILGQKVEFLVSFYNNEISEKSEIFDDQFSVERPDGSNFTLKIRSTKLEDSAMYFCASSGTGRGQNQPQHFGDGTRLSIL.

With respect to this clone: A far larger clone is off by one base, so a read error is likely. The chain carries TRBV7-6 and TRBJ2-1; 13 bases fit TRBD2. Germline V CDR1 and CDR2: SGHVS, FNYEAQ. Trimming cost V 5 bases and J 3 bases; bases outside gene matches: 13. The CDR3 contains 19 residues. The CDR3 loop reads CASSRGALAGGSFYNEQFF. The DNA for the CDR3 is TGTGCCAGCAGCCGGGGGGCACTAGCGGGAGGGAGCTTCTACAATGAGCAGTTCTTC.

The CDR3 DNA is TGTGCCAGCAGCTTAGATCCGGCGGGGCCCCCGCAAGGGGCCCAGTACTTC. It codes for CASSLDPAGPPQGAQYF. V gene TRBV11-2 combines with J gene TRBJ2-5; D is possibly TRBD2 (6 bases). Deletions cut 0 bases from V and 9 bases from J, with 23 bases between. Germline V gene sequence: CDR1 SGHAT, CDR2 FQNNGV. CDR3 length: 17 residues. Full variable domain (rest looked up from reference TRBV11-2 and TRBJ2-5): EAGVAQSPRYKIIEKRQSVAFWCNPISGHATLYWYQQILGQGPKLLIQFQNNGVVDDSQLPKDRFSAERLKGVDSTLKIQPAKLEDSAVYLCASSLDPAGPPQGAQYFGPGTRLLVL.

This clone was seen only a few times. The rearrangement joins TRBV6-1 to TRBJ1-1; a weak D match, TRBD1 (5 bases). CDR1 MNHNS and CDR2 SASEGT come from the germline V gene. The CDR3 is 13 residues long. The germline V and J ends were trimmed by 6 bases and 7 bases, with 15 bases remaining between them. This CDR3 is CASRYQGAYEAFF. The CDR3, as DNA: TGTGCCAGCAGGTATCAGGGAGCCTATGAAGCTTTCTTT.

The chain carries TRBV28 and TRBJ2-7; 16 positions match TRBD2. The CDR3 contains 17 residues. CDR1 is MDHEN and CDR2 is SYDVKM in the germline V gene. With V trimmed by 5 bases and J by 2 bases, 6 bases remained unmatched. In DNA form, the CDR3 reads TGTGCCAGCAGTAGTCCCGGGACTAGCGGGAGGGCCTACGAGCAGTACTTC. Its protein is CASSSPGTSGRAYEQYF. Looking up the rest from reference TRBV28 and TRBJ2-7 gives the full variable domain: DVKVTQSSRYLVKRTGEKVFLECVQDMDHENMFWYRQDPGLGLRLIYFSYDVKMKEKGDIPEGYSVSREKKERFSLILESASTNQTSMYLCASSSPGTSGRAYEQYFGPGTRLTVT.

The chain combines TRBV5-1 with TRBJ2-1; 8 bases are a match to TRBD2. CDR3 length equals 16 residues. Germline trimming cut 0 bases from V and 0 bases from J; bases unmatched to any gene: 2. Germline lookup yields CDR1 SGHRS and CDR2 YFSETQ. In DNA, the CDR3 is TGCGCCAGCAGCTTGGCTAGCGGGCCCTCCTACAATGAGCAGTTCTTC. It is translated as CASSLASGPSYNEQFF.

This chain uses TRBV7-2 with TRBJ2-3, with D maybe TRBD2 (5 bases). This CDR3 has 13 amino acids. The V and J ends lost 7 bases and 2 bases respectively, with 10 bases between them. Looked up from germline, CDR1 is SGHTA and CDR2 is FQGNSA. The CDR3 region has the DNA TGTGCCAGCAACGGACTTAACACAGATACGCAGTATTTT. It codes for CASNGLNTDTQYF.

The chain combines TRBV6-5 with TRBJ2-7; 8 bases line up with TRBD1. The CDR3 covers 15 residues. After removal of 0 bases from V and 4 bases from J, the junction contained 5 bases not matched to a gene. Germline values: CDR1 MNHEY, CDR2 SVGAGI. The CDR3 region is CASSYSRDRWYEQYF. CDR3 nucleotide sequence: TGTGCCAGCAGTTACTCCCGGGACAGGTGGTACGAGCAGTACTTC.

The DNA for the CDR3 is TGCGCCAGCAGCTTGATAGCGAGAGGGGCTACAAGGGAGACCCAGTACTTC. This encodes CASSLIARGATRETQYF. The rearrangement uses TRBV5-1 and TRBJ2-5; D is possibly TRBD1 or TRBD2 (5 bases each). The CDR3 sequence is 17 residues long. From germline, CDR1 is SGHRS and CDR2 YFSETQ. Trimming took off 1 base at V and 5 bases at J, with 21 bases between the two ends.

This clone was picked up a small number of times. This chain uses TRBV29-1 with TRBJ1-1; D is perhaps TRBD1 (5 bases). Germline CDR1 is SQVTM and CDR2 is ANQGSEA. The length of the CDR3 is 16 residues. The V end was cut by 5 bases, the J end by 1 base, with 20 bases between. The CDR3 nucleotides are TGCAGCGTTCTCCCGGGACTAAGGGAGTGGAACACTGAAGCTTTCTTT. The encoded protein is CSVLPGLREWNTEAFF.

This rearrangement joins TRBV30 to TRBJ1-3; D ambiguous. CDR3 length: 12 residues. Between the trimmed V and J ends, which lost 2 bases and 9 bases, there was a span of 11 bases. The V gene's germline CDR1 is GTSNPN and CDR2 SVGIG (reference sequence). The CDR3 DNA is TGTGCCTGGAGTCCTGAGTGGACCACCATATATTTT. Its translation: CAWSPEWTTIYF.

This sequence joins TRBV2 and TRBJ2-1, with 8 bases matching TRBD1. Germline V gene sequence: CDR1 SNHLY, CDR2 FYNNEI. CDR3 size: 14 residues. J gave up 6 bases and V 8 bases, and 9 bases lay outside the gene matches. In nucleotides, the CDR3 is TGTGCCAGCTTTCTTGACAGGGGTGTCAATGAGCAGTTCTTC. Translating it yields CASFLDRGVNEQFF.

About this clone: This sample includes further DNA sequences coding for the same CDR3. DNA of the CDR3: TGTGCCAGCAGCGTAGTAGGTCGGGGCACAGATACGCAGTATTTT. Protein sequence: CASSVVGRGTDTQYF. This chain uses TRBV9 with TRBJ2-3; D unclear. This CDR3 comprises 15 residues. V lost 0 bases and J 1 base, leaving 9 bases between the germline ends. The germline CDR1 and CDR2 sequences are SGDLS and YYNGEE.

Notes on this clone: Possible read error: a much larger clone is one base away. The same CDR3 can be traced to other DNA sequences in this sample. J is TRBJ1-2 and V is TRBV27; possibly TRBD1 for D (5 bases). This CDR3 is built from 13 residues. Germline V gives CDR1 MNHEY, CDR2 SMNVEV (reference sequence). V was clipped by 2 bases and J by 4 bases, with 8 bases between them. The CDR3 sequence is CASSLGGGYGYTF. The CDR3 bases are TGTGCCAGCAGTTTAGGGGGGGGCTATGGCTACACCTTC.

A few counts support this clone. The chain has TRBV5-4 and TRBJ2-1; D is perhaps TRBD1 (6 bases). Germline lookup yields CDR1 SGHNT and CDR2 YYREEE (reference sequence). With 4 bases removed from V and 0 bases from J, the gap between germline ends came to 11 bases. This CDR3 contains 15 residues. The CDR3 nucleotides are TGTGCCAGCAGCACCTGGACAGCCTCCTACAATGAGCAGTTCTTC. Residues: CASSTWTASYNEQFF.

Points on this clone: One base separates it from a far larger clone, so it is likely a read error. The chain links TRBV5-4 to TRBJ2-6, with no clear D. Germline assignment: CDR1 SGHNT and CDR2 YYREEE (reference sequence). The CDR3 has 13 residues. V was cut by 0 bases and J by 4 bases, with 2 bases left in between. Here the CDR3 reads CASSLVGANVLTF. In DNA, the CDR3 is TGTGCCAGCAGCTTGGTCGGGGCCAACGTCCTGACTTTC.

In its sample, this clone was seen a few times. This chain links TRBV29-1 with TRBJ2-5; no clear D. This CDR3 region has 12 residues. The germline V and J ends were trimmed by 7 bases and 4 bases, with 13 bases remaining between them. From germline, CDR1 is SQVTM and CDR2 ANQGSEA. The CDR3 loop reads CSALTGVETQYF. The CDR3 DNA follows: TGCAGCGCCTTAACTGGGGTAGAGACCCAGTACTTC. The whole variable domain, filled in from reference TRBV29-1 and TRBJ2-5, reads SAVISQKPSRDICQRGTSLTIQCQVDSQVTMMFWYRQQPGQSLTLIATANQGSEATYESGFVIDKFPISRPNLTFSTLTVSNMSPEDSSIYLCSALTGVETQYFGPGTRLLVL.

This clone was seen a single time. This chain joins TRBV4-1 and TRBJ2-1, with 8 bases lining up with TRBD2. The length of the CDR3 is 15 residues. With 0 bases clipped from V and 5 bases from J, the junction kept 3 bases outside the gene matches. Germline values: CDR1 MGHRA, CDR2 YSYEKL. CDR3 sequence: CASSQDPAGDNEQFF. As DNA, the CDR3 is TGCGCCAGCAGCCAAGACCCAGCGGGAGACAATGAGCAGTTCTTC.

This chain links TRBV2 with TRBJ2-1, with 9 nucleotides matching TRBD2. Trimming took 7 bases from V and 13 from J; bases not matched to a gene: 5. Germline V CDR1 and CDR2: SNHLY, FYNNEI. The CDR3 extends over 11 amino acids. The CDR3 DNA is TGTGCCAGCATGCGGGAGGGCCTCCAGTTCTTC. Protein: CASMREGLQFF.

This chain connects TRBV6-6 to TRBJ1-2; D remains unclear. Trimming took off 6 bases at V and 7 bases at J, with 15 bases between the two ends. This CDR3 comprises 13 residues. Germline-derived CDR1 and CDR2 are MNHNY and SVGAGI (reference sequence). CDR3 residues: CASSPGRAGGYTF. CDR3 coding DNA: TGTGCCAGCAGCCCCGGGAGAGCCGGTGGCTACACCTTC.

This clone was found a few times. This sequence joins TRBV28 and TRBJ1-5, with a tentative D call TRBD1 (5 bases). The CDR3 totals 16 residues. Germline loops: CDR1 MDHEN, CDR2 SYDVKM. V dropped 6 bases and J dropped 0 bases, with 15 bases sitting between them. In DNA, the CDR3 is TGTGCCAGCAGCTCAAGGCGGGGCTTTAGCAATCAGCCCCAGCATTTT. This sequence encodes CASSSRRGFSNQPQHF.

The chain carries TRBV2 and TRBJ1-1; D might be TRBD1 (6 bases). Germline loops: CDR1 SNHLY, CDR2 FYNNEI. CDR3 length: 17 residues. V shed 6 bases and J shed 5 bases, with 25 bases lying between them. The CDR3 nucleotides read TGTGCCAGCAGGCCAAGCCTTACAGGCAGGGGTCGGACTGAAGCTTTCTTT. Translating it yields CASRPSLTGRGRTEAFF. Looking up the rest from reference TRBV2 and TRBJ1-1 gives the full variable domain: EPEVTQTPSHQVTQMGQEVILRCVPISNHLYFYWYRQILGQKVEFLVSFYNNEISEKSEIFDDQFSVERPDGSNFTLKIRSTKLEDSAMYFCASRPSLTGRGRTEAFFGQGTRLTVV.